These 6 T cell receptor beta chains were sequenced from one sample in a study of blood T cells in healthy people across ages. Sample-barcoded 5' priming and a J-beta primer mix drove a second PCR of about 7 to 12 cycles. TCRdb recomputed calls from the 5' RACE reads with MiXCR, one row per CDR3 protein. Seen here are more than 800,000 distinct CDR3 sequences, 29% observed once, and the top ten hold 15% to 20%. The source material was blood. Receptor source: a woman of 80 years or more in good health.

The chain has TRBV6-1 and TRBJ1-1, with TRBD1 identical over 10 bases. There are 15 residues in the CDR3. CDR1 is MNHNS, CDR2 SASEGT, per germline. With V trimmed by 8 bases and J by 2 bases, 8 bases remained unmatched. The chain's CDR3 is CASGAGQGFNTEAFF. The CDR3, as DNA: TGTGCCAGCGGCGCGGGACAGGGGTTTAACACTGAAGCTTTCTTT.

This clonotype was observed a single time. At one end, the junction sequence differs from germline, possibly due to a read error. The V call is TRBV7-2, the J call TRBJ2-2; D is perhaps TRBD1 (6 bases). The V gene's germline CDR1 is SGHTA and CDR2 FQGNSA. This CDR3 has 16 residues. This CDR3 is CASSPSTGTRPGELFF. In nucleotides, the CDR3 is TGTGCCAGCAGCCCCTCGACCGGGACACGACCCGGCGAGCTGTTTTTT.

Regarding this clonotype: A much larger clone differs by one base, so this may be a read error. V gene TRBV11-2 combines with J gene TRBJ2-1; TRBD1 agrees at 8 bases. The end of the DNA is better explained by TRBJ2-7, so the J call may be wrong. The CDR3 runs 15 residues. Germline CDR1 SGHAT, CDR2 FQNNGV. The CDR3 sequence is CASSFLGQGYNEQYF. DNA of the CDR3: TGTGCCAGCAGCTTCCTTGGACAGGGCTACAATGAGCAGTACTTC.

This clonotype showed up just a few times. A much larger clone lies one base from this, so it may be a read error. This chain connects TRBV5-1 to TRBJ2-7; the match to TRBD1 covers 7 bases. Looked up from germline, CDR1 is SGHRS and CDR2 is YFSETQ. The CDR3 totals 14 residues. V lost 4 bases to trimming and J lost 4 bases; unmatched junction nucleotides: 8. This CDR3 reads CASSTTGQRYEQYF. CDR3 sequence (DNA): TGCGCCAGCAGCACGACGGGACAGCGATACGAGCAGTACTTC.

CDR3 sequence reads: CASSLHLRDTEAFF. The CDR3 DNA sequence: TGTGCCAGCAGCTTGCATCTCAGGGACACTGAAGCTTTCTTT. The chain joins TRBV7-9 to TRBJ1-1; D perhaps matches TRBD1 (5 bases). This CDR3 contains 14 residues. Germline-derived CDR1 and CDR2 are SEHNR and FQNEAQ (reference sequence). The ends were cut back, 3 bases at V and 3 bases at J, with 11 bases in the middle.

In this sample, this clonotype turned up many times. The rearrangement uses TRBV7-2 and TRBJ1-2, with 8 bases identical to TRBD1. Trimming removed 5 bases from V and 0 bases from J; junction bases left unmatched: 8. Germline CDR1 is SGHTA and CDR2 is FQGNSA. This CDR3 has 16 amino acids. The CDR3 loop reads CASSQTGVQANYGYTF. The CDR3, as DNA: TGTGCCAGCAGCCAGACAGGGGTGCAAGCTAACTATGGCTACACCTTC.